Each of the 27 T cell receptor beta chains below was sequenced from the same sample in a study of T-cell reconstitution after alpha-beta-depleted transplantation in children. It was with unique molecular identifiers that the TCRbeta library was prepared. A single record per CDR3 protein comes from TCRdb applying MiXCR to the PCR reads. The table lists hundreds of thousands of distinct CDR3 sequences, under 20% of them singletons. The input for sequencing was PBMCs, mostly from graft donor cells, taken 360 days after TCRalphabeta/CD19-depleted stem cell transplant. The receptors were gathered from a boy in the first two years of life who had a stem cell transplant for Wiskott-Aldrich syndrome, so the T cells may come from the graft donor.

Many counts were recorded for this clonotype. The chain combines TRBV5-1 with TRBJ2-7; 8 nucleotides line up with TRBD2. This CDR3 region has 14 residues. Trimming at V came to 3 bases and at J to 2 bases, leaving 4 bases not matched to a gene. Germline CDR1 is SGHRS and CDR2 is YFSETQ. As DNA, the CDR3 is TGCGCCAGCAGCTCCAGCGGGGGAGCCTACGAGCAGTACTTC. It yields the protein CASSSSGGAYEQYF.

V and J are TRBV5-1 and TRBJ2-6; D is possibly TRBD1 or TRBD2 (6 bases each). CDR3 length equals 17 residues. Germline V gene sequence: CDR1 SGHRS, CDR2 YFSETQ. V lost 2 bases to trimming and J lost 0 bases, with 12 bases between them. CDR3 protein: CASSFRGRYSGANVLTF. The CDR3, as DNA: TGCGCCAGCAGCTTTAGGGGGAGGTACTCTGGGGCCAACGTCCTGACTTTC.

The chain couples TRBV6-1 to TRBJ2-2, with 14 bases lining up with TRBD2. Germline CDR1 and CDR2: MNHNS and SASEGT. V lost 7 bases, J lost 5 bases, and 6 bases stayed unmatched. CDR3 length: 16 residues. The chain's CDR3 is CASTLTSGRATGELFF. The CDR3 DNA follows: TGTGCCAGCACCCTGACTAGCGGGAGGGCTACCGGGGAGCTGTTTTTT.

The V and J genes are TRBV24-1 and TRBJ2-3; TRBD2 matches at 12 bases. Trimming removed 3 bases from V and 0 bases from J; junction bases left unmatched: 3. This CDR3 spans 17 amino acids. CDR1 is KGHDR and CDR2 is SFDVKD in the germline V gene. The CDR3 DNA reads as TGTGCCACCAGTGATGATGGACTAGCGGGGAGCACAGATACGCAGTATTTT. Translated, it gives CATSDDGLAGSTDTQYF.

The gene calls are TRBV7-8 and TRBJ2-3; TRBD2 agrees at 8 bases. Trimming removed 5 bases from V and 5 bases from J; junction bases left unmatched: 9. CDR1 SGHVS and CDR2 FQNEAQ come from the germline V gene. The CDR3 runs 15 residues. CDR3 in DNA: TGTGCCAGCAGCCTGAAGGCGGGGGGCAGAGATACGCAGTATTTT. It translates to CASSLKAGGRDTQYF.

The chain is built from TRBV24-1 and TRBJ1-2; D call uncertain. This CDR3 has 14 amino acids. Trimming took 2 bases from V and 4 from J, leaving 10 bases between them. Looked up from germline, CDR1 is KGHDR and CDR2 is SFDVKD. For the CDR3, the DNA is TGTGCCACCAGTGATTCGAGGGCGGGCTATGGCTACACCTTC. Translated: CATSDSRAGYGYTF.

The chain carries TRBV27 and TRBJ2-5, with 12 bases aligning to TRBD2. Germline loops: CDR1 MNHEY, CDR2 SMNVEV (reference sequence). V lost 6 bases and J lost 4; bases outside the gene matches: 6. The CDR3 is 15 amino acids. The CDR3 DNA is TGTGCCAGCAGACTAGCGGGAGGTCGGGGAGAGACCCAGTACTTC. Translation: CASRLAGGRGETQYF.

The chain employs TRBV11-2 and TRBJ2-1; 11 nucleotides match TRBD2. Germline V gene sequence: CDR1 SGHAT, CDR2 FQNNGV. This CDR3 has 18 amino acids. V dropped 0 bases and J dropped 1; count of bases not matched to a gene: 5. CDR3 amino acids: CASSLDPRLAGSYNEQFF. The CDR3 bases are TGTGCCAGCAGCTTAGACCCCCGACTAGCGGGATCCTACAATGAGCAGTTCTTC.

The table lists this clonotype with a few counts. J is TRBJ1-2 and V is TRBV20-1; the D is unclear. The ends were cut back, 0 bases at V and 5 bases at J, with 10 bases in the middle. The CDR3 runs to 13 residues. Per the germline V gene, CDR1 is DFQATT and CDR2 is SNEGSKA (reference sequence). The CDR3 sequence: CSARDQVGYGYTF. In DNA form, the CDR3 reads TGCAGTGCTAGAGACCAGGTTGGATATGGCTACACCTTC.

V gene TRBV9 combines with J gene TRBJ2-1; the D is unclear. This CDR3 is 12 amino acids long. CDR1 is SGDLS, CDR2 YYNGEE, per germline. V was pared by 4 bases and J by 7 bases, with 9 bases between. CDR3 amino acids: CASSTDWNEQFF. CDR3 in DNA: TGTGCCAGCAGCACAGATTGGAATGAGCAGTTCTTC.

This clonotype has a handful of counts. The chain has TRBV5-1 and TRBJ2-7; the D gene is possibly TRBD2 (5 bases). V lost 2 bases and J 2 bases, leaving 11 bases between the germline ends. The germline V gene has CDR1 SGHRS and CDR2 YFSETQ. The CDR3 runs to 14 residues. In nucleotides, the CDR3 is TGCGCCAGCAGCTTACGGGGAGATGCCTACGAGCAGTACTTC. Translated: CASSLRGDAYEQYF.

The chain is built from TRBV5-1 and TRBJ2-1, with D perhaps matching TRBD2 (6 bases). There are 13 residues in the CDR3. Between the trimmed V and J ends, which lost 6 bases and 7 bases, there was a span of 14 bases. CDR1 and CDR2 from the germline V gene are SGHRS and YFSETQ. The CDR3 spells CASNAGLGNEQFF. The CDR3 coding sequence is TGCGCCAGCAACGCGGGGTTGGGGAATGAGCAGTTCTTC.

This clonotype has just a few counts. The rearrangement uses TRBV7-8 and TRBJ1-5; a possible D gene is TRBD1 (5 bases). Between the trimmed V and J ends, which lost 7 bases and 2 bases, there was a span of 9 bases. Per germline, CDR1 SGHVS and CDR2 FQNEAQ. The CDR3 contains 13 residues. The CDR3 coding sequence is TGTGCCAGCAAGGGCAGGGGCAATCAGCCCCAGCATTTT. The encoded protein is CASKGRGNQPQHF.

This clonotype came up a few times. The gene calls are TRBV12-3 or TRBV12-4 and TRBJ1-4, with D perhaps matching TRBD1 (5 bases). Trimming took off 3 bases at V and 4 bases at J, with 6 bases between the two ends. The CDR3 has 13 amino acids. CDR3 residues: CASSLGGNEKLFF. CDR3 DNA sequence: TGTGCCAGCAGTTTGGGGGGTAATGAAAAACTGTTTTTT.

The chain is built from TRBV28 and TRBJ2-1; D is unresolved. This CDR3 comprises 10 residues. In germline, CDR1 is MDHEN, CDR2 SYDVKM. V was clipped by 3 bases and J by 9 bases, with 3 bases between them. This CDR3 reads CASSLTEQFF. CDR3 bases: TGTGCCAGCAGTTTGACTGAGCAGTTCTTC.

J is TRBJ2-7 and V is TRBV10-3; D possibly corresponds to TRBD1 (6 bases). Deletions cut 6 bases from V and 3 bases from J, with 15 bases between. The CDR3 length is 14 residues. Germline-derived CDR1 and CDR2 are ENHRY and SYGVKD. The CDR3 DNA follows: TGTGCCATCAGCTCCAGGGGCCTCTTCTACGAGCAGTACTTC. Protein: CAISSRGLFYEQYF.

CDR3 sequence: CACRTNYPDTQYF. For the CDR3, the DNA is TGTGCCTGCAGAACAAACTACCCAGATACGCAGTATTTT. The V and J genes are TRBV30 and TRBJ2-3; no clear D. V lost 6 bases to trimming and J lost 4 bases, with 14 bases between them. Germline values: CDR1 GTSNPN, CDR2 SVGIG (reference sequence). The CDR3 is 13 residues long. Complete variable domain (other parts from reference TRBV30 and TRBJ2-3): SQTIHQWPATLVQPVGSPLSLECTVEGTSNPNLYWYRQAAGRGLQLLFYSVGIGQISSEVPQNLSASRPQDRQFILSSKKLLLSDSGFYLCACRTNYPDTQYFGPGTRLTVL.

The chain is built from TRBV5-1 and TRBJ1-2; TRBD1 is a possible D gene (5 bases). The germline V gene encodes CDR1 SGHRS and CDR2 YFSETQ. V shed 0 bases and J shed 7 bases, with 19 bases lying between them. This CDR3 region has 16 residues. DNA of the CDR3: TGCGCCAGCAGCTTGGGGGCAGGGCCCGCGGAGGGTGGCTACACCTTC. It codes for CASSLGAGPAEGGYTF.

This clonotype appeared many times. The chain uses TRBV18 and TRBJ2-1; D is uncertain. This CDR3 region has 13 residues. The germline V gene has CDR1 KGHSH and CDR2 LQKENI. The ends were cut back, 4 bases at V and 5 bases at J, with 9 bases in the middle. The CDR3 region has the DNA TGTGCCAGCTCACTTGGACGGGACAATGAGCAGTTCTTC. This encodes CASSLGRDNEQFF.

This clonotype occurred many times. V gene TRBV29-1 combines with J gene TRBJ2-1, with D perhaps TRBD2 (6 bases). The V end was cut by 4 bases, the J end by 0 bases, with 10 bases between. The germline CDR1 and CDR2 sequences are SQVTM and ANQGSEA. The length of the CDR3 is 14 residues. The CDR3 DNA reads TGCAGCGTTGTACCCGGGGGCTCCTACAATGAGCAGTTCTTC. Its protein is CSVVPGGSYNEQFF.

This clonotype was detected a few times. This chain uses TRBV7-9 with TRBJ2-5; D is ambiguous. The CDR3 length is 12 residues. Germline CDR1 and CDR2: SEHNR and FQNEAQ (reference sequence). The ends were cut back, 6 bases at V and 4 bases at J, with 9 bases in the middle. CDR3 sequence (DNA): TGTGCCAGCAGGAACCATCGAGAGACCCAGTACTTC. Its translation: CASRNHRETQYF.

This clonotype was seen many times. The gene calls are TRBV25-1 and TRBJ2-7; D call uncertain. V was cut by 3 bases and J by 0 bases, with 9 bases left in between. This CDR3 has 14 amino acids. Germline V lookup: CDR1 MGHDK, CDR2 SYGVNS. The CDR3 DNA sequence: TGTGCCAGCAGTGACTCATGGTTCTCCTACGAGCAGTACTTC. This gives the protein CASSDSWFSYEQYF.

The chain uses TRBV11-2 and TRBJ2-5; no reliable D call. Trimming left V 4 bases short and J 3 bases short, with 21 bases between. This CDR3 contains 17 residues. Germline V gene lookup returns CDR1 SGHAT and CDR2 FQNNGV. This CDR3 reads CASSSPLPGASKETQYF. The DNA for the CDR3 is TGTGCCAGCAGCTCACCCCTGCCAGGAGCCAGCAAAGAGACCCAGTACTTC.

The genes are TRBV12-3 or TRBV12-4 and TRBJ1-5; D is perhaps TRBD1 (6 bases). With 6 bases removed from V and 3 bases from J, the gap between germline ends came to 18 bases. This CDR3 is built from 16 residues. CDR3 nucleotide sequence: TGTGCCAGCAGCTCCAAGCCACAGGGCCCCAATCAGCCCCAGCATTTT. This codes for CASSSKPQGPNQPQHF.

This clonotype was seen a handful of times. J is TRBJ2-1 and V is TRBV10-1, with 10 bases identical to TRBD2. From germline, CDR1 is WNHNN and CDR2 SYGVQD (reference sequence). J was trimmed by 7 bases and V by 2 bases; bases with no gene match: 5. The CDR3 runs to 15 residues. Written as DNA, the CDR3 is TGCGCCAGCAGTGAGGGTTTAGCGGGAGGTAATGAGCAGTTCTTC. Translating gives CASSEGLAGGNEQFF.

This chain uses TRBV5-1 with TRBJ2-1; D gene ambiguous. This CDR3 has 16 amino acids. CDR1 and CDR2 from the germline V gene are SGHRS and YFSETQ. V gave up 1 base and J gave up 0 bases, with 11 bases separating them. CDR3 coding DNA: TGCGCCAGCAGCTTGCCTCTAACATCCTCCTACAATGAGCAGTTCTTC. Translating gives CASSLPLTSSYNEQFF. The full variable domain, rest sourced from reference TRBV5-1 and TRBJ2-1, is KAGVTQTPRYLIKTRGQQVTLSCSPISGHRSVSWYQQTPGQGLQFLFEYFSETQRNKGNFPGRFSGRQFSNSRSEMNVSTLELGDSALYLCASSLPLTSSYNEQFFGPGTRLTVL.

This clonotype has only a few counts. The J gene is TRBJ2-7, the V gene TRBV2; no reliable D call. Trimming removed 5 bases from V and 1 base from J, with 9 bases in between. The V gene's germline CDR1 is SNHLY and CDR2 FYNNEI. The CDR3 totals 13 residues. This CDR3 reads CASSRSPSYEQYF. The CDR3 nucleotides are TGTGCCAGCAGTCGGAGTCCTTCCTACGAGCAGTACTTC.